The clone carrying this T cell receptor beta chain has ten or more counts. What it recognizes is unknown. This record comes from a study of blood T cells in healthy people across ages. Then a second PCR, running roughly 7 to 11 cycles, was carried out with a sample-barcoded 5' primer and a J-beta primer mix. Each CDR3 protein is one row after TCRdb ran MiXCR on the 5' RACE reads. The sample contains more than 800,000 distinct CDR3 sequences, 29% of which appear only once. Study results and caveats: A roughly linear fall in TCR beta diversity per million T cells was seen with increasing age. Percentage of naive T cells showed a strong correlation with TCR beta diversity.

This CDR3 is 14 amino acids long. Germline V lookup: CDR1 MNHEY, CDR2 SMNVEV (reference sequence). V lost 4 bases to trimming and J lost 7 bases, with 14 bases between them. The chain joins TRBV27 to TRBJ2-1; D is unresolved. The receptor comes from a woman aged 80 or over in good health. Sequences were obtained from blood. The CDR3 region is CASSYGQIRNEQFF. The DNA for the CDR3 is TGTGCCAGCAGTTACGGGCAAATCCGGAATGAGCAGTTCTTC.